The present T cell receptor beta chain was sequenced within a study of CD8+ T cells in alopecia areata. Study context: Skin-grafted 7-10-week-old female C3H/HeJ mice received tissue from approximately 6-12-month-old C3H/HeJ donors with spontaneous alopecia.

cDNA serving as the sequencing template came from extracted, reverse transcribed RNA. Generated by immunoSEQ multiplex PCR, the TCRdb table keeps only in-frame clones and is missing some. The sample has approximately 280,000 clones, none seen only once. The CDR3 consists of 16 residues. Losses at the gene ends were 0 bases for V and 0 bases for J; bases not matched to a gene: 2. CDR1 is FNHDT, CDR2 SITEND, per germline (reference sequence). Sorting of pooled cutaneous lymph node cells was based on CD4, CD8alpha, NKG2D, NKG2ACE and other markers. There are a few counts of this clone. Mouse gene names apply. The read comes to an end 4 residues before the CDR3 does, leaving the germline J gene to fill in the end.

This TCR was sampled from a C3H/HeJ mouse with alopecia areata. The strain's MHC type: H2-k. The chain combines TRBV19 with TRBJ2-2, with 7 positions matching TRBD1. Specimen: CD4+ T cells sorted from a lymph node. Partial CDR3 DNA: TGTGCCAGCAGTATAGCGGGACAGTCAAACACCGGG. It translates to CASSIAGQSNTG. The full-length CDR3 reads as CASSIAGQSNTGQLYF. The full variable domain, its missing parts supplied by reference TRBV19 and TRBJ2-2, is GGIITQTPKFLIGQEGQKLTLKCQQNFNHDTMYWYRQDSGKGLRLIYYSITENDLQKGDLSEGYDASREKKSSFSLTVTSAQKNEMAVFLCASSIAGQSNTGQLYFGEGSKLTVL.